Sequencing of this T cell receptor beta chain was carried out in a study of blood T cell repertoires in COVID-19. Study background: Whether acute or convalescent, the COVID-19 samples came from the United States, Italy and Spain. The analysed material was cDNA or gDNA that came from T cells, B-cell-depleted T cells, or PBMCs.

CDR1 is SGDLS, CDR2 YYNGEE, per germline. The CDR3 sequence is 16 residues long. V was shortened by 6 bases and J by 0 bases, with 17 bases between the two germline ends. Seattle cases were enrolled at active infection and followed longitudinally. Produced via immunoSEQ multiplex PCR; TCRdb's table is partial and in-frame only. The data contain approximately 140,000 clones, 70% to 90% of them singletons. Source material: peripheral blood. The TCR originated in a woman aged 55-69 years with COVID-19, enrolled during active disease. This rearrangement joins TRBV9 to TRBJ2-3; a possible D gene is TRBD2 (7 bases). Written as DNA, the CDR3 is TGTGCCAGCACCCCCTCGGGGGGCCCGAGCACAGATACGCAGTATTTT. Its translation: CASTPSGGPSTDTQYF.